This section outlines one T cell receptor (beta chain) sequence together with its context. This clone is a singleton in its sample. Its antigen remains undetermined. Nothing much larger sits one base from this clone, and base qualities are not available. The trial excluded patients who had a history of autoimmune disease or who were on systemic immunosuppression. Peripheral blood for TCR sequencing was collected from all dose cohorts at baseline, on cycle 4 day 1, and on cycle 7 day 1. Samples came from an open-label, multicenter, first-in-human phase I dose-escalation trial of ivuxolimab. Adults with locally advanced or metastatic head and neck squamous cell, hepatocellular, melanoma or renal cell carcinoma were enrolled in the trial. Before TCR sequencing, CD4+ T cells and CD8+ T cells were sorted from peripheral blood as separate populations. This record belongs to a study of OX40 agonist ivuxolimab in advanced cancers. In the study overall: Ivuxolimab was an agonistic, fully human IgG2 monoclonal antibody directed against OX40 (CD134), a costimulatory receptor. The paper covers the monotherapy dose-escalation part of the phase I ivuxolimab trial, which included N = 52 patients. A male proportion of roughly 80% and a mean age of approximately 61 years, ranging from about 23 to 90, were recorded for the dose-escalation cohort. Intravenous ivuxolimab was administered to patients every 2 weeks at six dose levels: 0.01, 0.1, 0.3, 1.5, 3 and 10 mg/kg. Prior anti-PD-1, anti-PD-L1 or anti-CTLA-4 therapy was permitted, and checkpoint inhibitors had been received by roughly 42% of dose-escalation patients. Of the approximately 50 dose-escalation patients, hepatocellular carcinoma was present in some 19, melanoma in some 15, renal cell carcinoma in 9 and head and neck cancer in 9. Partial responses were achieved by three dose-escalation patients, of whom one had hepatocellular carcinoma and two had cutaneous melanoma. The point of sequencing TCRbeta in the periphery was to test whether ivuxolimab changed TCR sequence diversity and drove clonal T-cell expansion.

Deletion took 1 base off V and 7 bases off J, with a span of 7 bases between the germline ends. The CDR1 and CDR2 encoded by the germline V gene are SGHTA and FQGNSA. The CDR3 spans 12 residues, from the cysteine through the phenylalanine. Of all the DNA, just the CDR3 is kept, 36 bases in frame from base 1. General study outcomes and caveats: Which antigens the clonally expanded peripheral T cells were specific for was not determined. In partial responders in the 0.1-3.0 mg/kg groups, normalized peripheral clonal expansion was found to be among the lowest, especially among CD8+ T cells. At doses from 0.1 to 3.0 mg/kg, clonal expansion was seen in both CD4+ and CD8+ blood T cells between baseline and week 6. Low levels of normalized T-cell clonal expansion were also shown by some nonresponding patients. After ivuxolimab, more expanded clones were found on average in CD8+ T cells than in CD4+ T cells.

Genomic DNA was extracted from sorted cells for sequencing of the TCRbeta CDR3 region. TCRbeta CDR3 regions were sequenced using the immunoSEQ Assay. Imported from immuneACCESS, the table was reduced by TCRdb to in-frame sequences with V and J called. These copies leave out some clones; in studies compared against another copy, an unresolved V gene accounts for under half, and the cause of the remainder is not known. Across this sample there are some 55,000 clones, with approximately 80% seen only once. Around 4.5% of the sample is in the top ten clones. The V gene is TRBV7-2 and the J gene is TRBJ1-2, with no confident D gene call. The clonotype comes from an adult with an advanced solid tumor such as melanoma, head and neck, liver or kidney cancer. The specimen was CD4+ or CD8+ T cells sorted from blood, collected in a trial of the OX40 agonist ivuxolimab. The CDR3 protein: CASSLVLGGYTF. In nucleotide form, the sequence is TGTGCCAGCAGCTTAGTTTTAGGTGGCTACACCTTC.